Below, 19 T cell receptor beta chains from the same sample are listed, as sequenced in a study of T cells in Graves' hyperthyroidism and ophthalmopathy. The investigators amplified TCR beta CDR3 regions from RNA transcripts. HTBI primers were used for first-round RT-PCR of the TCR CDR3. TCRdb called the multiplex PCR reads again in MiXCR, with one record for every CDR3 protein. Of approximately 600,000 distinct CDR3 sequences listed, around 21% are singletons. The specimen sequenced was blood. These receptors were taken from a man aged 30-40 years with Graves' ophthalmopathy.

This clonotype has at least ten counts. The CDR3 sequence: CASTPTRGSGNTIYF. In nucleotides, the CDR3 is TGTGCCAGCACTCCGACCCGGGGATCTGGAAACACCATATATTTT. The chain uses TRBV28 and TRBJ1-3; D gene uncertain. Germline V lookup: CDR1 MDHEN, CDR2 SYDVKM. V was clipped by 7 bases and J by 1 base, with 14 bases between them. This CDR3 region has 15 residues.

This clonotype has at least ten counts. The chain is built from TRBV18 and TRBJ2-1, with a possible D match to TRBD2 (7 bases). Germline V gives CDR1 KGHSH, CDR2 LQKENI. V was pared by 5 bases and J by 3 bases, with 14 bases between. The CDR3 is 15 residues long. The CDR3 here is CASSKGEGHYNEQFF. The CDR3 DNA reads TGTGCCAGCTCAAAGGGGGAGGGCCACTACAATGAGCAGTTCTTC.

The V and J genes are TRBV2 and TRBJ1-3; D is uncertain. The V gene lost 7 bases and the J gene lost 2 bases, with 15 bases spanning the gap. CDR3 size: 15 residues. Germline CDR1 reads SNHLY; CDR2 reads FYNNEI. CDR3 DNA: TGTGCCAGCACCCTACGGCTAACGGCTGGAAACACCATATATTTT. Protein: CASTLRLTAGNTIYF.

This clonotype has a handful of counts. The chain combines TRBV27 with TRBJ1-2; D ambiguous. Trimming pared 2 bases from V and 5 bases from J, leaving 9 bases between. The CDR3 spans 13 residues. Germline values: CDR1 MNHEY, CDR2 SMNVEV (reference sequence). Here the CDR3 reads CASSLKVFYGYTF. As DNA, the CDR3 is TGTGCCAGCAGTTTAAAAGTGTTTTATGGCTACACCTTC.

This chain links TRBV27 with TRBJ2-7, with D tentatively TRBD2 (6 bases). The CDR3 runs 15 residues. Trimming took 5 bases from V and 3 from J, leaving 17 bases between them. Germline CDR1 MNHEY, CDR2 SMNVEV (reference sequence). CDR3 sequence reads: CASSPSLAPNYEQYF. DNA for the CDR3: TGTGCCAGCAGTCCGTCGCTAGCGCCCAACTACGAGCAGTACTTC.

This clonotype has more than one count but fewer than ten. The chain employs TRBV2 and TRBJ2-7; D is unclear. Trimming cost V 7 bases and J 7 bases, with 20 bases left between them. There are 14 residues in the CDR3. The germline V gene encodes CDR1 SNHLY and CDR2 FYNNEI. The CDR3 DNA is TGTGCCAGCATCGGCGGAACCACGGATGAGGAGCAGTACTTC. This encodes CASIGGTTDEEQYF.

The chain joins TRBV5-6 to TRBJ2-1; 11 bases are a match to TRBD2. The CDR3 is made up of 20 amino acids. After removal of 0 bases from V and 3 bases from J, the junction contained 14 bases not matched to a gene. The germline gives CDR1 SGHDT, CDR2 YYEEEE. DNA for the CDR3: TGTGCCAGCAGCTTGGTCCCGGGACAGGGACTAGCGGACCTCTACAATGAGCAGTTCTTC. Translated, it gives CASSLVPGQGLADLYNEQFF.

The V and J genes are TRBV14 and TRBJ2-1; D may be TRBD1 (6 bases). The CDR3 contains 14 residues. The V end lost 3 bases, the J end lost 6 bases, and 12 bases lay between the germline ends. Germline lookup yields CDR1 SGHDN and CDR2 FVKESK. The CDR3 sequence is CASSHRTAINEQFF. The CDR3 coding sequence is TGTGCCAGCAGCCACCGGACAGCGATCAATGAGCAGTTCTTC.

The chain uses TRBV19 and TRBJ2-1; TRBD1 matches at 10 bases. CDR1 LNHDA and CDR2 SQIVND come from the germline V gene (reference sequence). V trimming: 7 bases; J trimming: 1 base; junction bases outside the gene matches: 7. The CDR3 has 16 residues. CDR3 DNA: TGTGCCAGTACACCGAGGGACAGGGGTTCCTACAATGAGCAGTTCTTC. Its translation: CASTPRDRGSYNEQFF.

This clonotype was counted ten times or more. The rearrangement uses TRBV3-1 and TRBJ2-1; perhaps TRBD1 as D (6 bases). With 0 bases removed from V and 8 bases from J, the gap between germline ends came to 8 bases. The CDR3 loop spans 13 amino acids. Germline CDR1 reads LGHDT; CDR2 reads YNNKEL (reference sequence). The CDR3 reads CASSQDPGDEQFF. CDR3 nucleotide sequence: TGTGCCAGCAGCCAAGACCCAGGGGATGAGCAGTTCTTC.

This clonotype came up many times. The CDR3 bases are TGTGCCTGGAACCTTGGACAGGGGGGCCACGAGCAGTACTTC. Residues: CAWNLGQGGHEQYF. V gene TRBV30 combines with J gene TRBJ2-7; TRBD1 aligns across 10 bases. V was clipped by 4 bases and J by 5 bases; unmatched bases: 8. Germline V lookup: CDR1 GTSNPN, CDR2 SVGIG (reference sequence). CDR3 length: 14 amino acids.

At least ten counts were recorded for this clonotype. This chain links TRBV11-2 with TRBJ2-5; a possible D gene is TRBD2 (5 bases). The CDR3 length is 16 residues. The germline V gene has CDR1 SGHAT and CDR2 FQNNGV. V lost 7 bases, J lost 1 base, and 19 bases lay in between. The CDR3 is CASNTIRGGPQETQYF. CDR3 nucleotides: TGTGCCAGCAACACTATCCGGGGTGGGCCCCAAGAGACCCAGTACTTC.

This clonotype was counted only a few times. The genes are TRBV5-5 and TRBJ2-7; D may correspond to TRBD1 or TRBD2 (6 bases each). The germline gives CDR1 SGHKS, CDR2 YYEKEE (reference sequence). V lost 7 bases, J lost 3 bases, and 17 bases lay in between. This CDR3 contains 14 residues. CDR3 sequence reads: CASGLGGRIYEQYF. The CDR3 coding sequence is TGTGCCAGCGGGTTAGGGGGGCGCATCTACGAGCAGTACTTC.

This clonotype was observed at least ten times. This chain joins TRBV18 and TRBJ1-5; TRBD1 might be the D (5 bases). Germline values: CDR1 KGHSH, CDR2 LQKENI. This CDR3 is 15 amino acids long. The V and J ends lost 3 bases and 4 bases respectively, with 13 bases between them. CDR3 protein: CASSPSRGGNQPQHF. The CDR3 DNA sequence: TGTGCCAGCTCACCCTCAAGGGGAGGGAATCAGCCCCAGCATTTT.

The CDR3 loop is CASSTPPRDNEQFF. The CDR3 DNA follows: TGTGCCAGTAGTACCCCCCCCAGGGACAATGAGCAGTTCTTC. J is TRBJ2-1 and V is TRBV19; tentatively, D is TRBD1 (5 bases). V was pared by 4 bases and J by 5 bases, with 12 bases between. CDR3 length equals 14 residues. Per germline, CDR1 LNHDA and CDR2 SQIVND (reference sequence). The full variable domain, completed using reference TRBV19 and TRBJ2-1, is DGGITQSPKYLFRKEGQNVTLSCEQNLNHDAMYWYRQDPGQGLRLIYYSQIVNDFQKGDIAEGYSVSREKKESFPLTVTSAQKNPTAFYLCASSTPPRDNEQFFGPGTRLTVL.

The chain recombines TRBV7-8 with TRBJ2-7; D is ambiguous. The V gene lost 4 bases and the J gene lost 5 bases, with 12 bases spanning the gap. The CDR3 runs to 13 residues. The germline V gene encodes CDR1 SGHVS and CDR2 FQNEAQ. The CDR3 DNA is TGTGCCAGCAGCTCCCAGGTCCAGAACGAGCAGTACTTC. Translated, it gives CASSSQVQNEQYF.

This clonotype has a handful of counts. The chain uses TRBV24-1 and TRBJ2-1; 9 bases map to TRBD2. J was trimmed by 3 bases and V by 2 bases; bases with no gene match: 4. CDR1 is KGHDR, CDR2 SFDVKD, per germline. This CDR3 has 16 residues. The CDR3 nucleotides are TGTGCCACCAGTGATTCTATAGCGGGAGTCTACAATGAGCAGTTCTTC. Encoded protein: CATSDSIAGVYNEQFF.

This clonotype was detected a few times. CDR3 in DNA: TGTGCCAGCTCCCAAACGCTAGCGGGAGGACCCTACGAGCAGTACTTC. It encodes CASSQTLAGGPYEQYF. The chain employs TRBV18 and TRBJ2-7, with 11 bases lining up with TRBD2. With V trimmed by 6 bases and J by 2 bases, 9 bases remained unmatched. Germline assignment: CDR1 KGHSH and CDR2 LQKENI. This CDR3 is built from 16 residues.

The table lists this clonotype with a few counts. V is TRBV5-1 and J is TRBJ2-7; D not certain. V was pared by 1 base and J by 2 bases, with 7 bases between. Germline-derived CDR1 and CDR2 are SGHRS and YFSETQ. CDR3 length: 13 residues. The CDR3 is CASSLNGAYEQYF. Written as DNA, the CDR3 is TGCGCCAGCAGCTTGAACGGAGCCTACGAGCAGTACTTC.